This T cell receptor beta chain emerged from a study of T cell responses to AZD1222 COVID-19 vaccine. General study findings and limits: No day 14 peak samples; only post-peak repertoires were characterized.

The method was immunoSEQ multiplex PCR; TCRdb's version includes in-frame clones alone and lacks a portion of them. The table shows about 200,000 clones, with approximately 94% occurring only once. V was shortened by 8 bases and J by 0 bases, with 10 bases between the two germline ends. There are 13 residues in the CDR3. In this sample, this clone turned up once. The antigen remains unidentified. The clonotype originates from an adult who received the MenACWY meningococcal vaccine as a control. The V and J genes are TRBV12-3 or TRBV12-4 and TRBJ1-1; no clear D gene. Sequenced material: peripheral blood, taken 28 days after the second dose of the MenACWY control vaccine. For the CDR3, the DNA is TGTGCCAGCCTTCAGTTTGTGAACACTGAAGCTTTCTTT. This gives the protein CASLQFVNTEAFF.